A selection of T cell receptor beta chains follows, all from one sample in a study of CD8 T cells in ankylosing spondylitis. Each CDR3 protein is one row after TCRdb ran MiXCR on the 5' RACE reads. This table has hundreds of thousands of distinct CDR3 sequences, 12% appearing once. The sequenced sample was blood, either unsorted or a sorted T cell fraction (not recorded which). The source is a male donor with ankylosing spondylitis. Both conserved end residues are part of each CDR3. D genes are given only for firm matches. Clone size is not always given. Where it is, it says once, few, many or a class for expanded clones.

D gene	J gene	V gene	clone size	CDR3 protein	CDR3 DNA
TRBD2	TRBJ2-3	TRBV20-1	NA	CSARVPAGGPVAQYF	TGCAGTGCTAGAGTTCCAGCGGGAGGCCCCGTGGCGCAGTATTTT
NA	TRBJ1-3	TRBV6-5	NA	CASSYWGTLSGNTIYF	TGTGCCAGCAGTTATTGGGGGACCCTCTCTGGAAACACCATATATTTT
NA	TRBJ2-7	TRBV7-2	few	CASTPQTGYEQYF	TGTGCCAGCACCCCCCAAACAGGGTACGAGCAGTACTTC
TRBD1	TRBJ1-5	TRBV12-3/TRBV12-4	few	CASSLGTGEYQPQHF	TGTGCCAGCAGTCTCGGGACAGGGGAGTATCAGCCCCAGCATTTT
NA	TRBJ1-1	TRBV6-2/TRBV6-3	NA	CASSYSRTGRDTEAFF	TGTGCCAGCAGTTACTCCCGGACCGGGCGGGACACTGAAGCTTTCTTT
TRBD1	TRBJ2-7	TRBV7-9	NA	CASSDLPGQGTYEQYF	TGTGCCAGCAGCGACTTACCGGGACAGGGGACCTACGAGCAGTACTTC
TRBD1	TRBJ1-2	TRBV15	once	CATSRGQGGGYTF	TGTGCCACCAGCAGAGGACAGGGGGGAGGCTACACCTTC
TRBD1	TRBJ2-4	TRBV12-3/TRBV12-4	few	CASSLLGQRNIQYF	TGTGCCAGCAGCCTGCTGGGACAGAGAAACATTCAGTACTTC
NA	TRBJ2-4	TRBV5-1	few	CASSLDGSNIQYF	TGCGCCAGCAGCTTGGACGGGTCGAACATTCAGTACTTC
NA	TRBJ2-7	TRBV3-1	few	CASTHSGSYEQYF	TGTGCCAGCACCCACAGCGGCTCCTACGAGCAGTACTTC
NA	TRBJ1-6	TRBV18	few	CASSPGAESPLHF	TGTGCCAGCTCACCAGGGGCCGAATCACCCCTCCACTTT
TRBD1	TRBJ1-6	TRBV11-1	few	CASSLHRGAPLHF	TGTGCCAGCAGCTTACACAGGGGGGCACCCCTCCACTTT
TRBD1	TRBJ2-7	TRBV4-1	many	CASSRPGTGTYEQYF	TGCGCCAGCAGCCGTCCCGGGACAGGGACCTACGAGCAGTACTTC
NA	TRBJ1-1	TRBV6-2/TRBV6-3	few	CASSHGHRDNTEAFF	TGTGCCAGCAGTCACGGGCACAGGGACAACACTGAAGCTTTCTTT
NA	TRBJ2-1	TRBV20-1	few	CSAGPGRSYNEQFF	TGCAGTGCTGGACCAGGGCGATCCTACAATGAGCAGTTCTTC
NA	TRBJ2-7	TRBV4-3	few	CASSLQGTSSYEQYF	TGCGCCAGCAGCTTGCAGGGAACAAGCTCCTACGAGCAGTACTTC
NA	TRBJ2-1	TRBV7-6	NA	CASSLMSAREIAYNEQFF	TGTGCCAGCAGCTTAATGTCTGCAAGGGAGATAGCCTACAATGAGCAGTTCTTC
NA	TRBJ2-3	TRBV28	few	CASSGTWTARDTQYF	TGTGCCAGCAGTGGAACTTGGACAGCCCGAGATACGCAGTATTTT
NA	TRBJ1-6	TRBV20-1	few	CSPLLLISYNSPLHF	TGCAGTCCCCTTTTACTTATCTCCTATAATTCACCCCTCCACTTT
TRBD2	TRBJ2-5	TRBV4-3	few	CASSQDPSSGKETQYF	TGCGCCAGCAGCCAAGATCCATCTAGCGGAAAAGAGACCCAGTACTTC
NA	TRBJ1-2	TRBV18	few	CASSPRVANYGYTF	TGTGCCAGCTCACCACGGGTAGCAAACTATGGCTACACCTTC
NA	TRBJ1-1	TRBV20-1	many	CSARDHQGRAEAFF	TGCAGTGCTAGAGATCATCAGGGACGGGCTGAAGCTTTCTTT
NA	TRBJ1-4	TRBV7-8	few	CASSLRDGQINEKLFF	TGTGCCAGCAGCTTACGGGACGGACAGATTAATGAAAAACTGTTTTTT
TRBD1	TRBJ2-5	TRBV20-1	few	CSARRQGHEETQYF	TGCAGTGCTAGGAGACAGGGGCATGAAGAGACCCAGTACTTC
NA	TRBJ2-2	TRBV24-1	few	CATSDRGSGFWTGELFF	TGTGCCACCAGTGATCGGGGGTCAGGGTTTTGGACCGGGGAGCTGTTTTTT
NA	TRBJ2-3	TRBV11-2	few	CASSLGVAGPPGADTQYF	TGTGCCAGCAGCTTGGGTGTCGCGGGACCCCCAGGTGCAGATACGCAGTATTTT
NA	TRBJ1-6	TRBV30	few	CAWSVLNSPLHF	TGTGCCTGGAGTGTCTTGAATTCACCCCTCCACTTT
NA	TRBJ1-2	TRBV6-2/TRBV6-3	NA	CASSYARYGYTF	TGTGCCAGCAGTTACGCTCGCTATGGCTACACCTTC
NA	TRBJ1-2	TRBV20-1	few	CSADHNYGYTF	TGCAGTGCCGACCACAACTATGGCTACACCTTC
NA	TRBJ1-1	TRBV5-1	few	CASKEKGSGTEAFF	TGCGCCAGCAAGGAGAAAGGCAGCGGGACTGAAGCTTTCTTT
NA	TRBJ2-5	TRBV6-1	few	CASSRRLVQETQYF	TGTGCCAGCAGTCGAAGACTAGTCCAAGAGACCCAGTACTTC
NA	TRBJ1-5	TRBV7-8	few	CASSLDPHQPQHF	TGTGCCAGCAGCTTAGATCCCCATCAGCCCCAGCATTTT
NA	TRBJ2-3	TRBV5-1	few	CASSSRVEDTQYF	TGCGCCAGCAGCTCCAGGGTAGAAGATACGCAGTATTTT
NA	TRBJ2-1	TRBV4-3	NA	CASSQTNGFAYNEQFF	TGCGCCAGCAGCCAAACTAACGGTTTCGCCTACAATGAGCAGTTCTTC
TRBD1	TRBJ1-1	TRBV6-5	few	CASSYSGAGGIVTEAFF	TGTGCCAGCAGTTACAGTGGAGCAGGGGGAATCGTCACTGAAGCTTTCTTT
NA	TRBJ2-1	TRBV10-3	few	CAISELGDNEQFF	TGTGCCATCAGTGAGTTGGGGGACAATGAGCAGTTCTTC
NA	TRBJ1-5	TRBV20-1	NA	CSARDRMGNQPQHF	TGCAGTGCGCGAGACAGGATGGGCAATCAGCCCCAGCATTTT
NA	TRBJ1-1	TRBV4-3	NA	CASSQGEGGLNTEAFF	TGCGCCAGCAGCCAAGGGGAGGGGGGGCTCAACACTGAAGCTTTCTTT
TRBD1	TRBJ2-7	TRBV5-1	many	CASSSGPDRAGYEQYF	TGCGCCAGCAGCTCAGGGCCTGACAGGGCCGGATACGAGCAGTACTTC
TRBD2	TRBJ2-1	TRBV28	many	CASSRLGTSGRRNEQFF	TGTGCCAGCAGTAGATTGGGGACTAGCGGGAGGAGAAATGAGCAGTTCTTC
NA	TRBJ1-2	TRBV18	few	CASSPPSTNYGYTF	TGTGCCAGCTCACCACCGAGCACTAACTATGGCTACACCTTC
NA	TRBJ1-1	TRBV20-1	NA	CSARAGRQGAGTEAFF	TGTAGTGCTAGGGCCGGGAGGCAGGGAGCGGGCACTGAAGCTTTCTTT
NA	TRBJ2-1	TRBV6-2/TRBV6-3	NA	CASSLAVSYEQFF	TGTGCCAGCAGCCTCGCCGTTTCTTATGAGCAGTTCTTC
TRBD1	TRBJ2-7	TRBV13	many	CASSLTGTGVYEQYF	TGTGCCAGCAGCTTAACCGGGACAGGGGTCTACGAGCAGTACTTC
TRBD2	TRBJ2-3	TRBV5-1	few	CASSSGGFGTDTQYF	TGCGCCAGCAGCTCGGGAGGGTTCGGAACAGATACGCAGTATTTT
TRBD2	TRBJ2-7	TRBV20-1	few	CSASHRTSGRVNEQYF	TGCAGTGCTAGCCATAGGACTAGCGGGAGGGTTAACGAGCAGTACTTC
NA	TRBJ2-2	TRBV3-1	once	CASSQDLPGAGELFF	TGTGCCAGCAGCCAAGATCTACCGGGGGCCGGGGAGCTGTTTTTT
NA	TRBJ2-1	TRBV5-5	few	CASSFLQGRYEQFF	TGTGCCAGCAGCTTTCTCCAGGGAAGGTATGAGCAGTTCTTC
NA	TRBJ2-3	TRBV5-6	NA	CASSLDLSSTDTQYF	TGTGCCAGCAGCTTGGACTTATCTAGCACAGATACGCAGTATTTT
NA	TRBJ2-7	TRBV20-1	NA	CSALGNSYEQYF	TGCAGTGCTCTTGGGAACTCCTACGAGCAGTACTTC